This is a list of T cell receptor beta chains from one sample in a study of cytomegalovirus exposure and HLA in healthy donors. Data came from immunoSEQ multiplex PCR; TCRdb stores just in-frame clones and leaves some out. The sample carries 120,000 or so clones, under 70% recorded once. Input material: PBMCs. These receptors were obtained from a man younger than 30 in good health and CMV-seronegative. Each CDR3 is given with its conserved first and last residue. Fields, in order: V gene, clone size, J gene, CDR3 length, D gene, CDR3 DNA, CDR3 protein. D genes are given only for firm matches. Some rows have no size entry. The others give once, few or many, or a class for an expanded clone.

TRBV19	NA	TRBJ1-5	15	NA	TGTGCCAGTAGTATAGTTGGACAGTTCAATCAGCCCCAGCATTTT	CASSIVGQFNQPQHF
TRBV6-6	NA	TRBJ2-7	15	NA	TGTGCCAGCAGTTACAGACAGGCCGCTACCTACGAGCAGTACTTC	CASSYRQAATYEQYF
TRBV7-8	NA	TRBJ2-7	16	TRBD1	TGTGCCAGCAGCTTAGAATGGGACAGTCCTTTGTGTGGGCAGTACTTC	CASSLEWDSPLCGQYF
TRBV7-9	few	TRBJ1-5	16	TRBD1	TGTGCCAGCAGCTTAGGGACAGGGGCTAGCAATCAGCCCCAGCATTTT	CASSLGTGASNQPQHF
TRBV28	NA	TRBJ1-1	17	NA	TGTGCCAGCAGTTTATGGGAGCAGGGAGGGATGAACACTGAAGCTTTCTTT	CASSLWEQGGMNTEAFF
TRBV7-2	few	TRBJ1-3	15	NA	TGTGCCAGCAGCCCCATACTCTTCTCTGGAAACACCATATATTTT	CASSPILFSGNTIYF
TRBV5-5	NA	TRBJ2-5	16	NA	TGTGCCAGCAGCCCCGGGACACGAAACCAACAAGAGACCCAGTACTTC	CASSPGTRNQQETQYF
TRBV11-2	NA	TRBJ2-3	15	TRBD2	TGTGCCAGCAGCTTACGGGGGGGACACACAGATACGCAGTATTTT	CASSLRGGHTDTQYF
TRBV5-1	NA	TRBJ2-6	18	NA	TGCGCCGGCAGCTTGAAAGGGGGAGGGGGAACTGGGGCCAACGTCCTGACTTTC	CAGSLKGGGGTGANVLTF
TRBV11-2	NA	TRBJ1-2	12	NA	NA	CASSLVGTGTSF
TRBV7-8	few	TRBJ2-5	16	TRBD1	TGTGCCAGCAGCATTGGACAGGGGGGGATTAAAGAGACCCAGTACTTC	CASSIGQGGIKETQYF
TRBV11-3	NA	TRBJ2-7	13	TRBD1	TGTGCCAGCAGCCAGGGACAGTACTACGAGCAGTACTTC	CASSQGQYYEQYF
TRBV5-1	once	TRBJ2-2	15	NA	TGCGCCAGCAGCCCCGGACACTCGAACACCGGGGAGCTGTTTTTT	CASSPGHSNTGELFF
TRBV19	NA	TRBJ1-5	15	TRBD1	TGTGCCAGTAGTCCGACAGGGGGCAGATATCAGCCCCAGCATTTT	CASSPTGGRYQPQHF
TRBV5-1	few	TRBJ2-3	18	NA	TGCGCCAGCAGCCCCGGAAGGGGCGTGGGGCTAGACCCAGATACGCAGTATTTT	CASSPGRGVGLDPDTQYF
TRBV10-3	NA	TRBJ2-1	18	TRBD1	TGTGCCATCTCAGGGACAGGGGCTCCGTCTTTCTCCCGCAATGAGCAGTTCTTC	CAISGTGAPSFSRNEQFF